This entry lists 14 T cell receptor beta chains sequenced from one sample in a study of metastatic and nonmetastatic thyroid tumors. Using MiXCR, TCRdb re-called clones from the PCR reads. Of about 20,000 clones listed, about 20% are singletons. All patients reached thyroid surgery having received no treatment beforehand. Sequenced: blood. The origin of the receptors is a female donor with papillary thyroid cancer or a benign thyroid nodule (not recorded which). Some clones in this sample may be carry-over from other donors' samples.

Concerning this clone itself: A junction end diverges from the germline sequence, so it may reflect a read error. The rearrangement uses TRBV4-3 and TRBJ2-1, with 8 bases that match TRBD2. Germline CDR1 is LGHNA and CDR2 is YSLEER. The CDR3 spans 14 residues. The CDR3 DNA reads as TGCGCCAGTAGCCAACAGACGAAAGCGGGAGATCAGTTCTTC. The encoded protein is CASSQQTKAGDQFF.

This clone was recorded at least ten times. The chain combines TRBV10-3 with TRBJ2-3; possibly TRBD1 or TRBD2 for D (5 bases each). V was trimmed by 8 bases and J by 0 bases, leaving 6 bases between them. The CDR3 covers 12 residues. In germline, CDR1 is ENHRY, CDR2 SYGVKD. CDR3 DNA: TGTGCCATCCGGGGCAGCACAGATACGCAGTATTTT. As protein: CAIRGSTDTQYF.

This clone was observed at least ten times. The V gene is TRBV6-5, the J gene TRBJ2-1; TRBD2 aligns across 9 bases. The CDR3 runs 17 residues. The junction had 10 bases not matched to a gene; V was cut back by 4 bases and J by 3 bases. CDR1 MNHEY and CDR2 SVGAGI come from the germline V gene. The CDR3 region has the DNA TGTGCCAGCAGTTCCGAAGCGGGAGGACGTCACTACAATGAGCAGTTCTTC. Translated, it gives CASSSEAGGRHYNEQFF.

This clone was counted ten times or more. CDR3 sequence (DNA): TGCAGTGCTAGTTCGCCGCAGGGAGGCTCCTACGAGCAGTACTTC. It codes for CSASSPQGGSYEQYF. The chain recombines TRBV20-1 with TRBJ2-7; maybe TRBD2 (6 bases). V was clipped by 3 bases and J by 0 bases, with 15 bases between them. The germline CDR1 and CDR2 sequences are DFQATT and SNEGSKA (reference sequence). The CDR3 is 15 residues long.

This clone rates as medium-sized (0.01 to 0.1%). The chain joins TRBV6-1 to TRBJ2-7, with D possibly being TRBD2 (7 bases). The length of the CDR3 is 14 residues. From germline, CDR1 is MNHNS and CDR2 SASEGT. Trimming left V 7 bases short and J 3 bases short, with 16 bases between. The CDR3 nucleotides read TGTGCCAGCATGGGGGGGCAGTCTTACTACGAGCAGTACTTC. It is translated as CASMGGQSYYEQYF.

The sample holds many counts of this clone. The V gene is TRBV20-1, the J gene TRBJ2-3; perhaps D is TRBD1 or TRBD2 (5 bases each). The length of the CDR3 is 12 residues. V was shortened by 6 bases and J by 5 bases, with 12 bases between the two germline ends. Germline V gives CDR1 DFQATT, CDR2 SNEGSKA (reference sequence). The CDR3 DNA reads TGCAGTGCCCACCGGGGCCAAGATACGCAGTATTTT. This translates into CSAHRGQDTQYF.

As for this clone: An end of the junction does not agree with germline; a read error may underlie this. The CDR3 protein is CSVVRKSTEAFF. For the CDR3, the DNA is TGCAGCGTTGTGAGGAAGTCAACTGAGGCTTTCTTT. The chain links TRBV29-1 to TRBJ1-1; D is unclear. This CDR3 contains 12 residues. The V gene's germline CDR1 is SQVTM and CDR2 ANQGSEA.

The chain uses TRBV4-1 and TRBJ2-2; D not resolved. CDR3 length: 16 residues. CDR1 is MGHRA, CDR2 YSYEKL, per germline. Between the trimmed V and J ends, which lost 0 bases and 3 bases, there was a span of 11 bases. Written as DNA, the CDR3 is TGCGCCAGCAGCCAAGAACCCGGTTCTGACACCGGGGAGCTGTTTTTT. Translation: CASSQEPGSDTGELFF.

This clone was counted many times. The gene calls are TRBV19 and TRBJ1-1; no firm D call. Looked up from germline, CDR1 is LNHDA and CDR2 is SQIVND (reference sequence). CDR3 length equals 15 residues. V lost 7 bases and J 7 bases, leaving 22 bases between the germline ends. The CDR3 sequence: CASIHSEAVFNEAFF. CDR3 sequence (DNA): TGTGCCAGTATTCATTCCGAGGCAGTATTTAATGAAGCTTTCTTT.

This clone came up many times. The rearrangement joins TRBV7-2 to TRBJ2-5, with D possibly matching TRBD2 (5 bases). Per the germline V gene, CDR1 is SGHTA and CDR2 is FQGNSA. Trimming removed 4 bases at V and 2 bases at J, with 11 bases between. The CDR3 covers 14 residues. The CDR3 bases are TGTGCCAGCAGCTCCAGGACTGTTCAAGAGACCCAGTACTTC. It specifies CASSSRTVQETQYF.

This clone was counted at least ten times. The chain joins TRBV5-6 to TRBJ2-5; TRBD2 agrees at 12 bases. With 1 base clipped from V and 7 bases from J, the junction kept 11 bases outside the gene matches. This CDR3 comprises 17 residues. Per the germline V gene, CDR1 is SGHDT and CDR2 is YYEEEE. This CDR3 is CASSLPSGGANWGTQYF. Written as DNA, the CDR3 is TGTGCCAGCAGCTTGCCTAGCGGGGGGGCGAATTGGGGGACCCAGTACTTC.

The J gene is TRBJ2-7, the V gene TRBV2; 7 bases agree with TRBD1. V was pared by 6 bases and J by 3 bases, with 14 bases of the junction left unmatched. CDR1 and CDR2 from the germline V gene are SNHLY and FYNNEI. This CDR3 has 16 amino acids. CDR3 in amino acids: CASSLEGRGNFYEQYF. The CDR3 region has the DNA TGTGCCAGCAGCCTAGAGGGCAGGGGGAATTTCTACGAGCAGTACTTC.

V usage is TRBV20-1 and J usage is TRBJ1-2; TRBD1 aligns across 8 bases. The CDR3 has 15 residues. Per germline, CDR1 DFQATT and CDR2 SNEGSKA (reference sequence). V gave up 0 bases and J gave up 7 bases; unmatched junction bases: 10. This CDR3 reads CSARDAAGGASGYTF. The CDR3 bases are TGCAGTGCTAGAGATGCGGCAGGGGGCGCTTCTGGCTACACCTTC.

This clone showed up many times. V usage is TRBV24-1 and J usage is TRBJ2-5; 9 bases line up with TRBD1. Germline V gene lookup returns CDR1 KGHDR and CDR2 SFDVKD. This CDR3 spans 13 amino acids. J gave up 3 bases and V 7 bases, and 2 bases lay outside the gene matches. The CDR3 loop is CATRRTGEETQYF. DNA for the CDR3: TGTGCCACCAGAAGGACAGGGGAAGAGACCCAGTACTTC.